The 2 T cell receptor beta chains reported below all come from one sample, sequenced in a study of shared clonotypes between healthy human individuals. The method was immunoSEQ multiplex PCR; TCRdb's version includes in-frame clones alone and lacks a portion of them. The sample has approximately 2.5 million clones; around 90% are singletons. The sequencing sample was made of naive CD4+ T cells sorted from blood. Subset: CD45RA+ positively selected. The origin of the receptors is a man between 18 and 35 years old in good health.

The rearrangement links TRBV19 to TRBJ1-6; 9 bases line up with TRBD1. CDR1 is LNHDA and CDR2 is SQIVND in the germline V gene (reference sequence). The CDR3 extends over 18 amino acids. V was pared by 7 bases and J by 7 bases, with 17 bases of the junction left unmatched. The CDR3: CASNAGQGASNGNSPLHF. The CDR3 bases are TGTGCCAGTAACGCGGGACAGGGAGCCTCTAATGGAAATTCACCCCTCCACTTT.

The V and J genes are TRBV7-9 and TRBJ2-3; D gene unclear. This CDR3 contains 13 residues. V lost 6 bases and J lost 6, with 13 bases in between. CDR1 SEHNR and CDR2 FQNEAQ come from the germline V gene (reference sequence). This chain's CDR3 is CASSGSKQDTQYF. Here the CDR3 DNA reads TGTGCCAGCAGTGGATCCAAGCAGGATACGCAGTATTTT.